This TCR beta chain derives from a study of cytomegalovirus exposure and HLA in healthy donors. Use of 60 Vbeta and 13 Jbeta primers characterized the PCR. Sequencing was performed with immunoSEQ multiplex PCR; in TCRdb, only in-frame clones are kept and a portion is missing. The sample has about 140,000 clones, roughly 85% seen once. Germline loops: CDR1 SEHNR, CDR2 FQNEAQ (reference sequence). The length of the CDR3 is 14 residues. General study findings and limits: It was shown in a later analysis that HLA-associated TCR beta chains were more clonally expanded than other, equally common chains. Exclusion applied to some V segments, including TRBV6-2 and TRBV6-3, as they were indistinguishable.

All the people who gave samples were healthy bone marrow donors. Note on this clone: Its antigen remains unidentified. Germline is not matched at one junction end, which may reflect a read error.

The clonotype comes from a man aged 40-50 years in good health and CMV-seropositive. The genes are TRBV7-9 and TRBJ2-5; D possibly corresponds to TRBD1 (5 bases). The specimen was PBMCs. The CDR3 DNA reads TGTTCCAGCAGCTTTATGTTGGGGCCTGAGACCCAGTACTTC. It encodes CSSSFMLGPETQYF.